This T cell receptor (beta chain) was identified during a study of control samples from healthy donors and cancer patients (dated by TCRdb to 2020 to 2021). Libraries were constructed by the immunoSEQ multiplex PCR assay. Here the immuneACCESS table is served through TCRdb, limited to in-frame sequences with V and J called. Missing clones are a known gap in these copies; in checked studies unresolved V genes cover under half, and the rest lacks a known reason. Recorded for this sample are approximately 140,000 clones; about nine tenths of them occurred a single time. The top ten clonotypes cover roughly 8.7% of the sample. Counted from cysteine to phenylalanine, this CDR3 has 16 amino acids. Only CDR3 DNA is held: 48 bases, read in frame from base 1. V ends up 3 bases short and J 3 bases short, with an unmatched junction base count of 8. CDR1 is given as SGHTA and CDR2 as FQGNSA, both from the germline V gene.

On this clone itself: No cognate antigen has been identified for it. No much larger clonotype is one base removed from it; base qualities were not supplied.

The sequence is built from TRBV7-2 and TRBJ1-1; 9 bases in between match TRBD1. This TCR was recovered from a woman aged 25 to 39 in good health. The sample taken for sequencing was blood. The CDR3 sequence is CASSFYRGQGDTEAFF. The nucleotide sequence reads TGTGCCAGCAGCTTTTACAGGGGGCAGGGGGACACTGAAGCTTTCTTT.